A single sample is the source of the 28 T cell receptor beta chains below, sequenced in a study of T-cell memory formation after mild COVID-19. TCRdb re-called the 5' RACE reads through MiXCR, storing one row per CDR3 protein. The repertoire holds 350,000 to 500,000 distinct CDR3 sequences, with roughly 18% as singletons. Specimen: PBMCs or a T cell subset sorted from them (not recorded which). These receptors all stem from a man younger than 30 who had mild COVID-19 (a few samples of this study predate the infection). Cell type and time point are not known.

This clonotype was recorded a few times. This chain uses TRBV4-1 with TRBJ1-1; D remains ambiguous. Trimming shortened V by 3 bases and J by 0 bases, and 14 bases separated the two germline ends. This CDR3 is 16 amino acids long. The germline CDR1 and CDR2 sequences are MGHRA and YSYEKL. CDR3 nucleotide sequence: TGCGCCAGCAGCCACCGACCTGGAGCCATGAACACTGAAGCTTTCTTT. Its protein product is CASSHRPGAMNTEAFF.

This chain joins TRBV6-5 and TRBJ2-1; D might be TRBD2 (5 bases). Trimming stripped 4 bases from V and 2 bases from J, with 15 bases between. Per the germline V gene, CDR1 is MNHEY and CDR2 is SVGAGI. The CDR3 is 16 amino acids. CDR3 protein: CASSFAGPTTYNEQFF. Written as DNA, the CDR3 is TGTGCCAGCAGTTTCGCGGGCCCTACCACCTACAATGAGCAGTTCTTC.

On this clonotype: An end of the junction differs from the germline gene, which may be a read error. The rearrangement links TRBV12-5 to TRBJ2-7; perhaps TRBD1 as D (5 bases). CDR1 LGHNT and CDR2 FRNRAP come from the germline V gene. This CDR3 spans 13 amino acids. CDR3 coding DNA: TGTGCTAGTGGTTTGGAGGGGTGGAGTCCTCCTTTCTTC. It is translated as CASGLEGWSPPFF.

The chain couples TRBV7-2 to TRBJ2-2; 7 bases map to TRBD1. CDR3 size: 17 residues. Germline values: CDR1 SGHTA, CDR2 FQGNSA. Losses at the gene ends were 0 bases for V and 6 bases for J; bases not matched to a gene: 10. The CDR3 spells CASSLAPRGNRAGELFF. CDR3 nucleotides: TGTGCCAGCAGCTTAGCCCCCAGGGGGAATAGGGCCGGGGAGCTGTTTTTT.

This clonotype was counted a few times. The rearrangement uses TRBV7-2 and TRBJ2-1, with 7 bases that match TRBD2. Germline V gives CDR1 SGHTA, CDR2 FQGNSA. The ends lost 8 bases at V and 4 bases at J; junction bases unmatched: 11. The length of the CDR3 is 15 residues. CDR3 region: CASSREQRGYNEQFF. The DNA for the CDR3 is TGTGCCAGCTCCCGAGAGCAGCGGGGATACAATGAGCAGTTCTTC.

This clonotype was counted at least ten times. The chain links TRBV20-1 to TRBJ1-3, with 7 bases that match TRBD1. Germline loops: CDR1 DFQATT, CDR2 SNEGSKA (reference sequence). V was clipped by 3 bases and J by 2 bases; unmatched bases: 7. This CDR3 comprises 15 residues. CDR3 in amino acids: CSARVTTGAGNTIYF. The CDR3 DNA reads as TGCAGTGCTAGGGTTACCACAGGGGCTGGAAACACCATATATTTT.

The genes are TRBV7-3 and TRBJ1-1; tentatively, D is TRBD1 (5 bases). The germline CDR1 and CDR2 sequences are SGHTA and FQGTGA. Trimming shortened V by 6 bases and J by 4 bases, and 12 bases separated the two germline ends. The CDR3 extends over 13 amino acids. As DNA, the CDR3 is TGTGCCAGCAGTAATCACGGGGGCACTGAAGCTTTCTTT. It translates to CASSNHGGTEAFF.

The chain joins TRBV7-7 to TRBJ2-2, with 12 bases lining up with TRBD2. V gave up 5 bases and J gave up 5 bases; unmatched junction bases: 12. The CDR3 runs to 18 residues. CDR1 SSHAT and CDR2 FNYEAQ come from the germline V gene (reference sequence). The CDR3 nucleotides are TGTGCCAGCAGCCCCGGACTAGCGGGGACCCCGGGTACCGGGGAGCTGTTTTTT. This codes for CASSPGLAGTPGTGELFF.

This clonotype occurred many times. The J gene is TRBJ1-2, the V gene TRBV7-2; 8 nucleotides match TRBD1. The V segment lost 5 bases and the J segment 6 bases; nucleotides outside the gene matches: 5. The CDR3 spans 13 residues. In germline, CDR1 is SGHTA, CDR2 FQGNSA. The CDR3, as DNA: TGTGCCAGCAGCCGTACGACAGGGGATGGCTACACCTTC. This codes for CASSRTTGDGYTF.

The sample holds one count of this clonotype. This sequence joins TRBV9 and TRBJ1-3, with a tentative D call TRBD1 (5 bases). The CDR3 extends over 14 amino acids. Germline loops: CDR1 SGDLS, CDR2 YYNGEE. The germline V and J ends were trimmed by 2 bases and 8 bases, with 14 bases remaining between them. The CDR3 here is CASSVLGQRDTIYF. The CDR3 coding sequence is TGTGCCAGCAGCGTCCTGGGGCAACGAGACACCATATATTTT.

The table lists this clonotype with a few counts. The chain employs TRBV6-2 or TRBV6-3 and TRBJ2-3; 7 bases map to TRBD2. The CDR3 contains 15 residues. CDR1 and CDR2 from the germline V gene are MNHEY and SVGEGT. V dropped 5 bases and J dropped 4; count of bases not matched to a gene: 9. The chain's CDR3 is CASSPGSSGSDTQYF. The CDR3 DNA sequence: TGTGCCAGCAGTCCAGGATCTAGCGGCTCAGATACGCAGTATTTT.

This clonotype has only a few counts. V usage is TRBV4-3 and J usage is TRBJ1-1; 8 bases fit TRBD1. Germline CDR1 and CDR2: LGHNA and YSLEER. Unmatched junction bases numbered 1, after V lost 0 bases and J lost 1 base. The CDR3 consists of 15 residues. The CDR3 DNA reads as TGCGCCAGCAGCCAAGATCAGGGGGCGAACACTGAAGCTTTCTTT. It yields the protein CASSQDQGANTEAFF.

The CDR3 here is CAWSVVSGDDTEAFF. The CDR3 coding sequence is TGTGCCTGGAGTGTAGTTTCGGGGGACGACACTGAAGCTTTCTTT. V usage is TRBV30 and J usage is TRBJ1-1; the D gene is possibly TRBD1 (5 bases). This CDR3 has 15 residues. Germline CDR1 and CDR2: GTSNPN and SVGIG (reference sequence). Trimming removed 0 bases from V and 3 bases from J, with 14 bases in between.

Written as DNA, the CDR3 is TGCGCCAGCAGCTTAAATCCCACAGGGAGAGATCAGCCCCAGCATTTT. Translating it yields CASSLNPTGRDQPQHF. The chain joins TRBV5-1 to TRBJ1-5, with a weak D call TRBD1 (6 bases). Trimming cost V 2 bases and J 5 bases, with 17 bases left between them. This CDR3 region has 16 residues. The V gene's germline CDR1 is SGHRS and CDR2 YFSETQ.

The V gene is TRBV12-3 or TRBV12-4, the J gene TRBJ1-1, with D perhaps matching TRBD1 (6 bases). The CDR3 contains 17 residues. V gave up 4 bases and J gave up 4 bases, with 22 bases separating them. The CDR3 coding sequence is TGTGCCAGCAGTTCAGGGAGCCATAATTGGGGGGCCACTGAAGCTTTCTTT. Protein sequence: CASSSGSHNWGATEAFF.

The table lists this clonotype with a count of one. The J gene is TRBJ1-2, the V gene TRBV7-9; the match to TRBD1 covers 11 bases. This CDR3 spans 16 amino acids. V trimming: 5 bases; J trimming: 3 bases; junction bases outside the gene matches: 8. CDR1 is SEHNR and CDR2 is FQNEAQ in the germline V gene (reference sequence). CDR3 loop: CASSTTPGQGDYGYTF. The CDR3 region has the DNA TGTGCCAGCAGCACGACCCCGGGACAGGGGGACTATGGCTACACCTTC.

V usage is TRBV7-3 and J usage is TRBJ2-1; 7 bases are shared with TRBD2. The CDR3 runs to 15 residues. Trimming removed 0 bases from V and 7 bases from J; junction bases left unmatched: 6. Germline lookup yields CDR1 SGHTA and CDR2 FQGTGA. The CDR3 coding sequence is TGTGCCAGCAGCTTAACGGGACTACGGGGTAATGAGCAGTTCTTC. Protein: CASSLTGLRGNEQFF.

V and J are TRBV24-1 and TRBJ2-1; 10 nucleotides agree with TRBD2. V lost 4 bases, J lost 5 bases, and 4 bases stayed unmatched. The CDR3 sequence is 15 residues long. Looked up from germline, CDR1 is KGHDR and CDR2 is SFDVKD. In DNA form, the CDR3 reads TGTGCCACCAGTGACCCTCTAGCGGGAGACAATGAGCAGTTCTTC. Translated, it gives CATSDPLAGDNEQFF.

This clonotype appeared many times. The chain links TRBV7-9 to TRBJ2-5; D may be TRBD1 or TRBD2 (5 bases each). This CDR3 spans 14 amino acids. Trimming left V 8 bases short and J 4 bases short, with 17 bases between. From germline, CDR1 is SEHNR and CDR2 FQNEAQ (reference sequence). CDR3 coding DNA: TGTGCCAGCTGCGTACTTGGGGCGGGAGAGACCCAGTACTTC. It translates to CASCVLGAGETQYF.

This clonotype was observed a handful of times. The chain couples TRBV20-1 to TRBJ2-2; D is ambiguous. The CDR3 has 17 residues. The germline V and J ends were trimmed by 5 bases and 6 bases, with 25 bases remaining between them. Germline V gives CDR1 DFQATT, CDR2 SNEGSKA (reference sequence). The CDR3 coding sequence is TGCAGTGCTCCACGTACAAGTCGGGCGTTCATCTCCGGGGAGCTGTTTTTT. Translation: CSAPRTSRAFISGELFF.

In its sample, this clonotype was seen a few times. The chain joins TRBV6-6 to TRBJ2-4; D could derive from TRBD1 or TRBD2 (5 bases each). Germline CDR1 reads MNHNY; CDR2 reads SVGAGI (reference sequence). This CDR3 has 19 residues. Trimming stripped 5 bases from V and 0 bases from J, with 23 bases between. The CDR3 sequence is CASSPLVGRAGRAKNIQYF. The CDR3 nucleotides read TGTGCCAGCAGTCCCCTAGTTGGCAGGGCGGGTCGAGCCAAAAACATTCAGTACTTC.

This clonotype turned up a few times. The rearrangement joins TRBV7-9 to TRBJ2-1; 8 bases fit TRBD1. The germline V gene encodes CDR1 SEHNR and CDR2 FQNEAQ (reference sequence). The CDR3 contains 14 residues. J gave up 6 bases and V 5 bases, and 6 bases lay outside the gene matches. CDR3: CASSLAGQANEQFF. In nucleotides, the CDR3 is TGTGCCAGCAGCCTTGCGGGACAGGCCAATGAGCAGTTCTTC.

This clonotype occurred a few times. V and J are TRBV30 and TRBJ2-1; 11 bases match TRBD2. Germline loops: CDR1 GTSNPN, CDR2 SVGIG (reference sequence). CDR3 length: 13 amino acids. J lost 7 bases, V lost 5 bases, and 4 bases had no gene match. The CDR3 loop is CAWRLAGGNEQFF. The CDR3, as DNA: TGTGCCTGGCGTCTAGCGGGGGGAAATGAGCAGTTCTTC.

This clonotype is a singleton in its sample. The chain employs TRBV2 and TRBJ1-4, with TRBD1 identical over 8 bases. The germline V gene encodes CDR1 SNHLY and CDR2 FYNNEI. The CDR3 is made up of 14 amino acids. V was pared by 3 bases and J by 6 bases, with 3 bases of the junction left unmatched. The CDR3 region has the DNA TGTGCCAGCAGTGAGGGACAGGCCGATGAAAAACTGTTTTTT. Encoded protein: CASSEGQADEKLFF.

This clonotype has just a few counts. This rearrangement joins TRBV7-8 to TRBJ1-6; possibly TRBD1 for D (5 bases). V shed 1 base and J shed 6 bases, with 10 bases lying between them. Germline V lookup: CDR1 SGHVS, CDR2 FQNEAQ. The CDR3 is made up of 15 amino acids. The CDR3 DNA follows: TGTGCCAGCAGCTTAGTGGGGGTCGGTAATTCACCCCTCCACTTT. Translation gives CASSLVGVGNSPLHF.

This clonotype was seen a few times. The chain is built from TRBV6-6 and TRBJ1-4, with 7 bases aligning to TRBD1. The CDR3 runs to 12 residues. Germline V CDR1 and CDR2: MNHNY, SVGAGI (reference sequence). The trim removed 4 bases at V and 13 bases at J, leaving 6 bases unmatched. CDR3 DNA: TGTGCCAGCAGTTTCGAGGGGGCGATACTGTTTTTT. Amino acid sequence: CASSFEGAILFF.

V and J are TRBV6-2 or TRBV6-3 and TRBJ1-5; TRBD1 matches at 10 bases. The CDR3 is 17 residues long. Germline loops: CDR1 MNHEY, CDR2 SVGEGT. Unmatched junction bases numbered 8, after V lost 6 bases and J lost 0 bases. The CDR3 nucleotides read TGTGCCAGCAGACGGGACAGGGGCTTACATAGCAATCAGCCCCAGCATTTT. Protein sequence: CASRRDRGLHSNQPQHF.

The rearrangement links TRBV6-2 or TRBV6-3 to TRBJ1-5, with 8 bases lining up with TRBD1. CDR1 and CDR2 from the germline V gene are MNHEY and SVGEGT. The CDR3 has 12 amino acids. The trim removed 7 bases at V and 9 bases at J, leaving 5 bases unmatched. CDR3 DNA sequence: TGTGCCAGCACGACAGGGGTAAGGCCCCAGCATTTT. Its protein is CASTTGVRPQHF.